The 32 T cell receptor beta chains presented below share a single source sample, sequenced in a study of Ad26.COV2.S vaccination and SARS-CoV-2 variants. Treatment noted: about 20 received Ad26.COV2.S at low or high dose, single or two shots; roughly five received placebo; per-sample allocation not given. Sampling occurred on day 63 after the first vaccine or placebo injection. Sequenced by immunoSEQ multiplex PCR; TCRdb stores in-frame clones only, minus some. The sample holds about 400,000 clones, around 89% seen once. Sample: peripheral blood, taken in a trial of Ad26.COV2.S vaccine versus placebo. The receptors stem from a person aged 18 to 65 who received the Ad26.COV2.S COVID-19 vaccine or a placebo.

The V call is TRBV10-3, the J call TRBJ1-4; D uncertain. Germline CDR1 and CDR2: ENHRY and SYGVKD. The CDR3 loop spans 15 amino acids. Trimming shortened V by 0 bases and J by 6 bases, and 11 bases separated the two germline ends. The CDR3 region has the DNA TGTGCCATCAGTGAGTCCGGCAGCTCCCATGAAAAACTGTTTTTT. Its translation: CAISESGSSHEKLFF.

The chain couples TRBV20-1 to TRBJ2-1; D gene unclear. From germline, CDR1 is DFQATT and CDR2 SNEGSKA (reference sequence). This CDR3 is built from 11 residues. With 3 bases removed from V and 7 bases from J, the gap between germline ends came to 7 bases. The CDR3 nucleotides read TGCAGTGCTAGGAGGCGAAATGAGCAGTTCTTC. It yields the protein CSARRRNEQFF.

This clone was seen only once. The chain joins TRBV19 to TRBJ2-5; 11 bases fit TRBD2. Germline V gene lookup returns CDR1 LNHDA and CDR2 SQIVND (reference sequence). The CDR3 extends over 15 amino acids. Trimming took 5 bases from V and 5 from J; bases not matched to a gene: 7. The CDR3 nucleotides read TGTGCCAGTAGTGTCACTAGCGGGAGCGAGGAGACCCAGTACTTC. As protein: CASSVTSGSEETQYF.

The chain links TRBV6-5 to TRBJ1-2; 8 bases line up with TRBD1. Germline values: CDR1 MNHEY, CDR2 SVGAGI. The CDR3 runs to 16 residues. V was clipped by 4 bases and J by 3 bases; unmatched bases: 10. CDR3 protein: CASSFLWTGMDYGYTF. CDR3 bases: TGTGCCAGCAGTTTCCTATGGACAGGGATGGACTATGGCTACACCTTC.

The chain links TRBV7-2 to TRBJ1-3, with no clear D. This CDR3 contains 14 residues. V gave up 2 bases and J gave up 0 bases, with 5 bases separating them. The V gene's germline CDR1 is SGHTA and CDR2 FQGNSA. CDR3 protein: CASSLLFSGNTIYF. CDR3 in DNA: TGTGCCAGCAGCTTACTTTTCTCTGGAAACACCATATATTTT.

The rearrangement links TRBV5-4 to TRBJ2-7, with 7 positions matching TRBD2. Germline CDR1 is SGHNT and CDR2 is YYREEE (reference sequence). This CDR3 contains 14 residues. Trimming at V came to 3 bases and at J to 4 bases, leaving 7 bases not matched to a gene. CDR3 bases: TGTGCCAGCAGCTCGAGCGGGATGGGATACGAGCAGTACTTC. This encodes CASSSSGMGYEQYF. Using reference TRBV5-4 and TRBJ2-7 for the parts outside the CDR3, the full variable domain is ETGVTQSPTHLIKTRGQQVTLRCSSQSGHNTVSWYQQALGQGPQFIFQYYREEENGRGNFPPRFSGLQFPNYSSELNVNALELDDSALYLCASSSSGMGYEQYFGPGTRLTVT.

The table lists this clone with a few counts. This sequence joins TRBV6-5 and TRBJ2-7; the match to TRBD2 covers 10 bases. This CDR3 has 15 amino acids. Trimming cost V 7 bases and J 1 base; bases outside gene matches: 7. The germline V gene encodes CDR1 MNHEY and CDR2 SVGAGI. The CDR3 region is CASKRTSGLSYEQYF. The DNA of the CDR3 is TGTGCCAGCAAGAGGACTAGCGGTCTTTCCTACGAGCAGTACTTC.

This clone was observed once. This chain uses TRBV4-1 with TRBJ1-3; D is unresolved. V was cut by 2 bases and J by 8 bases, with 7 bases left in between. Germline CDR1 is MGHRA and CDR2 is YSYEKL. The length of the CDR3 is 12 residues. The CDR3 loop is CASSQPTDTIYF. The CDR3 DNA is TGCGCCAGCAGCCAACCGACGGACACCATATATTTT.

For the CDR3, the DNA is TGTGCCAGCAGCTCGCCGGGACTAGCGGTTTACGAGCAGTACTTC. Its translation: CASSSPGLAVYEQYF. The J gene is TRBJ2-7, the V gene TRBV11-2; 11 nucleotides agree with TRBD2. This CDR3 is 15 amino acids long. Germline trimming cut 4 bases from V and 4 bases from J; bases unmatched to any gene: 6. Germline-derived CDR1 and CDR2 are SGHAT and FQNNGV.

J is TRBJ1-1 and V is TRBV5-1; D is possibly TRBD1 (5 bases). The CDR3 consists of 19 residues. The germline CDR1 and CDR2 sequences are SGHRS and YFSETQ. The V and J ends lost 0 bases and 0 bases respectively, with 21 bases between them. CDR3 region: CASSLVPPTDTGLNTEAFF. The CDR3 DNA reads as TGCGCCAGCAGCTTGGTCCCCCCGACAGACACCGGTTTGAACACTGAAGCTTTCTTT.

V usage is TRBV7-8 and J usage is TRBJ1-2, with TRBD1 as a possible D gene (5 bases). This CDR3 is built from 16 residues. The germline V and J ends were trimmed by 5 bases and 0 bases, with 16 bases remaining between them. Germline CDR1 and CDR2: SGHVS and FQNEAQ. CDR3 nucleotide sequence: TGTGCCAGCAGCAACACCGGACGGACAACTAACTATGGCTACACCTTC. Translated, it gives CASSNTGRTTNYGYTF. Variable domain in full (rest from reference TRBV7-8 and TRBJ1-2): GAGVSQSPRYKVAKRGQDVALRCDPISGHVSLFWYQQALGQGPEFLTYFQNEAQLDKSGLPSDRFFAERPEGSVSTLKIQRTQQEDSAVYLCASSNTGRTTNYGYTFGSGTRLTVV.

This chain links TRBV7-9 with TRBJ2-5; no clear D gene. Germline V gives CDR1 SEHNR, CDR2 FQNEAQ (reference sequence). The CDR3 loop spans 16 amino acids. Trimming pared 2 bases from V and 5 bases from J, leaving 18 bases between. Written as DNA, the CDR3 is TGTGCCAGCAGCTTAAAATTGCAACTCAACGGCGAGACCCAGTACTTC. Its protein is CASSLKLQLNGETQYF.

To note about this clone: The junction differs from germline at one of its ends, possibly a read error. CDR3: CASSSGTGGATF. In nucleotides, the CDR3 is TGTGCCAGCAGCTCCGGGACAGGGGGCGCGACATTC. The chain uses TRBV11-2 and TRBJ2-7, with 12 bases identical to TRBD1. CDR3 length: 12 amino acids. Germline loops: CDR1 SGHAT, CDR2 FQNNGV.

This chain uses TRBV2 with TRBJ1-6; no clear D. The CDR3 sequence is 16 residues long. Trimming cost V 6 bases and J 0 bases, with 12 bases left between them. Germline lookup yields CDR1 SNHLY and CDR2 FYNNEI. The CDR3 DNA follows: TGTGCCAGCAGGCCCGGTTTGAGCTCCTATAATTCACCCCTCCACTTT. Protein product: CASRPGLSSYNSPLHF.

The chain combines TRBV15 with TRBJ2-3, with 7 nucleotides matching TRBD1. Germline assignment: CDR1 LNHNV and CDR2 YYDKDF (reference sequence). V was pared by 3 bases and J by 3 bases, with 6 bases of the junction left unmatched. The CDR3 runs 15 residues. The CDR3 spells CATSRKGAGTDTQYF. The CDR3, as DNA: TGTGCCACCAGCAGGAAGGGGGCCGGGACAGATACGCAGTATTTT.

The CDR3 loop reads CAISESRQGGNEKLFF. CDR3 sequence (DNA): TGTGCCATCAGTGAGAGTCGACAGGGCGGAAATGAAAAACTGTTTTTT. This chain uses TRBV10-3 with TRBJ1-4; 7 bases line up with TRBD1. In germline, CDR1 is ENHRY, CDR2 SYGVKD. This CDR3 has 16 amino acids. V was clipped by 2 bases and J by 5 bases; unmatched bases: 8.

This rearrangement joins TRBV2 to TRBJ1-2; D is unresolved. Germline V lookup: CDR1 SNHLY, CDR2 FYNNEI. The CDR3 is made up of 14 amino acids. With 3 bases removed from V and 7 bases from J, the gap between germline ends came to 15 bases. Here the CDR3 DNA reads TGTGCCAGCAGTGATGGTCTCCCCGCGGGTGGCTACACCTTC. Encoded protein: CASSDGLPAGGYTF.

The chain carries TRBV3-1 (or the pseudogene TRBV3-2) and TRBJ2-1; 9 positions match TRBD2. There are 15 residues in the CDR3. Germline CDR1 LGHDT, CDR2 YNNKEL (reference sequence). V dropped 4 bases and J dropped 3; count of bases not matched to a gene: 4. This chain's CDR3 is CASSRGLAHYNEQFF. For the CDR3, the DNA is TGTGCCAGCAGCCGGGGACTAGCTCACTACAATGAGCAGTTCTTC.

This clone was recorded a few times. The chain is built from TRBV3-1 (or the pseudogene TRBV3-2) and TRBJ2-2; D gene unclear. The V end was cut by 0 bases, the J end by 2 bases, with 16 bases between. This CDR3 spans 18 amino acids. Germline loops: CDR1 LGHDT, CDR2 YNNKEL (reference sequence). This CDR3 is CASSQDQYRRLNTGELFF. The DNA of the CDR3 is TGTGCCAGCAGCCAAGATCAATATCGGCGGCTTAACACCGGGGAGCTGTTTTTT.

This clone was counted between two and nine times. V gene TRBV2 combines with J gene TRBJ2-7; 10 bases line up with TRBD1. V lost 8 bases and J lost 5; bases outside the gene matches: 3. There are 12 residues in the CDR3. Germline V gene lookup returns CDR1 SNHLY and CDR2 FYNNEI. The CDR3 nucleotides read TGTGCCAGCGGGGACAGGGGAGACGAGCAGTACTTC. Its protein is CASGDRGDEQYF.

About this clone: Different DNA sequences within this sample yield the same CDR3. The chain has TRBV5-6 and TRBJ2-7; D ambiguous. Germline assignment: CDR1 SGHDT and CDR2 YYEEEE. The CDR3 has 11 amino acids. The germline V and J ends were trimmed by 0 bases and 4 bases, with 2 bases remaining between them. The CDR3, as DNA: TGTGCCAGCAGCTTGGCTTACGAGCAGTACTTC. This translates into CASSLAYEQYF.

CDR3 nucleotide sequence: TGTGCCACCTGGGGCAGGGAAATAGATACGCAGTATTTT. Its protein product is CATWGREIDTQYF. This sequence joins TRBV10-3 and TRBJ2-3, with D tentatively TRBD1 (5 bases). Germline CDR1 is ENHRY and CDR2 is SYGVKD. The CDR3 consists of 13 residues. V gave up 10 bases and J gave up 5 bases, with 16 bases separating them.

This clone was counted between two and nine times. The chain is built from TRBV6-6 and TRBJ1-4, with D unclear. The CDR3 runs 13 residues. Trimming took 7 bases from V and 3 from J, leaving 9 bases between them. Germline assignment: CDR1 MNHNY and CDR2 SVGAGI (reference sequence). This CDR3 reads CASNGVPNEKLFF. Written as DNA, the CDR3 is TGTGCCAGCAACGGGGTACCTAATGAAAAACTGTTTTTT.

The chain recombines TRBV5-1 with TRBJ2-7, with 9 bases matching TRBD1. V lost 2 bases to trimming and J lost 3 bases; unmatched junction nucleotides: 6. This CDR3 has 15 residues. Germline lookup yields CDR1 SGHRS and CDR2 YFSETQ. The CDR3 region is CASSLTGGIIYEQYF. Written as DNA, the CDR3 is TGCGCCAGCAGCTTAACAGGGGGCATAATCTACGAGCAGTACTTC.

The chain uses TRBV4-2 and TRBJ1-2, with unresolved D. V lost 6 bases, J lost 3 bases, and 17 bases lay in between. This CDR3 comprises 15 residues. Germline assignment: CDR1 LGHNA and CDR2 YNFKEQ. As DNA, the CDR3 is TGTGCCAGCAGTCCTGGTGGAGCAGGCTACTATGGCTACACCTTC. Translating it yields CASSPGGAGYYGYTF.

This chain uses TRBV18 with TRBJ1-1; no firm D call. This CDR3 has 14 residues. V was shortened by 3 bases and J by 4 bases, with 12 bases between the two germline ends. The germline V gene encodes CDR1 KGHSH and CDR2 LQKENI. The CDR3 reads CASSPQELGTEAFF. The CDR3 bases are TGTGCCAGCTCACCGCAGGAATTGGGCACTGAAGCTTTCTTT.

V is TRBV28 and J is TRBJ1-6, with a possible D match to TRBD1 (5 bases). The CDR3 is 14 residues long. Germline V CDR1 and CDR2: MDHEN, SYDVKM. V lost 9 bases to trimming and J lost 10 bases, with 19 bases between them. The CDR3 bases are TGTGCCAGTACCGCGGGGCGAGAAAGCTCACCCCTCCACTTT. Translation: CASTAGRESSPLHF.

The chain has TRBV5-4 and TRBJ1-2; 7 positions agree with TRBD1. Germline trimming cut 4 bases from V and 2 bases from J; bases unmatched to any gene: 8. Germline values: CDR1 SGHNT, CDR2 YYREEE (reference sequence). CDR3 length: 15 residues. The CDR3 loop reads CASSPRTGENYGYTF. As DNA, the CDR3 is TGTGCCAGCAGCCCTCGGACAGGAGAAAACTATGGCTACACCTTC.

CDR3 residues: CASSQGRVYNEQFF. The DNA of the CDR3 is TGCGCCAGCAGCCAGGGGCGGGTATACAATGAGCAGTTCTTC. This sequence joins TRBV5-1 and TRBJ2-1, with a tentative D call TRBD1 (6 bases). Germline-derived CDR1 and CDR2 are SGHRS and YFSETQ. The germline V and J ends were trimmed by 4 bases and 4 bases, with 12 bases remaining between them. This CDR3 has 14 residues.

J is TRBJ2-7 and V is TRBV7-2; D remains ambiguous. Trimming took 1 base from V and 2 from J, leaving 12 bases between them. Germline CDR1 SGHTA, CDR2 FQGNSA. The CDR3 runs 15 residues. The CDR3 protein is CASSLGGRIAYEQYF. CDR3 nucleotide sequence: TGTGCCAGCAGCTTAGGAGGTAGGATAGCCTACGAGCAGTACTTC.

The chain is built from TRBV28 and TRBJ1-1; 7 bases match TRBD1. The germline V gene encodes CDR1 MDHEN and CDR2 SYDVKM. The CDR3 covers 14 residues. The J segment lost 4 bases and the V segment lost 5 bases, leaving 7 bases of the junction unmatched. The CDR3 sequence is CASSASRGSTEAFF. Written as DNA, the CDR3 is TGTGCCAGCAGTGCATCCAGGGGGTCCACTGAAGCTTTCTTT. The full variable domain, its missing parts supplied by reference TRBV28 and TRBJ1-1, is DVKVTQSSRYLVKRTGEKVFLECVQDMDHENMFWYRQDPGLGLRLIYFSYDVKMKEKGDIPEGYSVSREKKERFSLILESASTNQTSMYLCASSASRGSTEAFFGQGTRLTVV.

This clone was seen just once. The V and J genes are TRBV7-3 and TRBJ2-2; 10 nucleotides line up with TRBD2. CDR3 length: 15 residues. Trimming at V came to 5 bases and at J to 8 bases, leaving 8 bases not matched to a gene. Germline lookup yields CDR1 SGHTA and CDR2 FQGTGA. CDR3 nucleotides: TGTGCCAGCAGCCCGATCCTAGCGGGAGTGGGGGAGCTGTTTTTT. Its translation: CASSPILAGVGELFF.